The 27 T cell receptor beta chains given below trace back to one sample, sequenced in a study of control samples from healthy donors and cancer patients. Using immunoSEQ multiplex PCR, the repertoire was profiled, and TCRdb retains in-frame clones only, with some absent. Of roughly 80,000 clones detected, 85% to 90% appear once; the ten largest clones hold 4.5% to 7%. Sequenced input: blood. Receptors originate from a man aged 50 to 60 in good health.

The genes are TRBV5-1 and TRBJ1-4; no firm D call. Trimming left V 1 base short and J 2 bases short, with 6 bases between. Germline CDR1 is SGHRS and CDR2 is YFSETQ. This CDR3 comprises 14 residues. Here the CDR3 DNA reads TGCGCCAGCAGCTTGAGTTCGACTAATGAAAAACTGTTTTTT. As protein: CASSLSSTNEKLFF.

This clone was seen once. V is TRBV19 and J is TRBJ1-5; 8 bases fit TRBD1. Germline trimming cut 4 bases from V and 4 bases from J; bases unmatched to any gene: 6. The CDR3 has 15 amino acids. CDR1 LNHDA and CDR2 SQIVND come from the germline V gene (reference sequence). The CDR3: CASSTNGQGNQPQHF. The CDR3 region has the DNA TGTGCCAGTAGTACCAATGGACAGGGAAATCAGCCCCAGCATTTT.

This clone came up once. The chain carries TRBV29-1 and TRBJ1-1; tentatively, D is TRBD1 (5 bases). The CDR3 totals 14 residues. Germline V gene data show CDR1 as SQVTM and CDR2 as ANQGSEA. V lost 4 bases and J 5 bases, leaving 17 bases between the germline ends. Here the CDR3 reads CSVVDRGRGTEAFF. In DNA form, the CDR3 reads TGCAGCGTTGTTGACCGGGGCCGTGGAACTGAAGCTTTCTTT.

The genes are TRBV5-6 and TRBJ2-1, with 10 bases aligning to TRBD2. With V trimmed by 0 bases and J by 8 bases, 2 bases remained unmatched. CDR1 and CDR2 (germline): SGHDT, YYEEEE. This CDR3 contains 14 residues. The CDR3 reads CASSLGSGGDEQFF. In DNA form, the CDR3 reads TGTGCCAGCAGCTTGGGCAGCGGGGGGGATGAGCAGTTCTTC.

This chain uses TRBV20-1 with TRBJ1-2; D remains ambiguous. V lost 3 bases, J lost 5 bases, and 7 bases lay in between. The CDR3 covers 11 residues. Germline CDR1 and CDR2: DFQATT and SNEGSKA (reference sequence). The CDR3 here is CSASRGYGYTF. The CDR3, as DNA: TGCAGTGCTAGTAGAGGGTATGGCTACACCTTC.

The chain recombines TRBV7-2 with TRBJ2-3, with 9 positions matching TRBD2. CDR1 and CDR2 (germline): SGHTA, FQGNSA. The V segment lost 2 bases and the J segment 2 bases; nucleotides outside the gene matches: 2. There are 15 residues in the CDR3. CDR3 amino acids: CASSLLAGFTDTQYF. Written as DNA, the CDR3 is TGTGCCAGCAGCTTACTAGCGGGGTTCACAGATACGCAGTATTTT.

This chain joins TRBV28 and TRBJ1-5; D might be TRBD1 (5 bases). This CDR3 region has 15 residues. V was trimmed by 7 bases and J by 0 bases, leaving 13 bases between them. Germline values: CDR1 MDHEN, CDR2 SYDVKM. The CDR3 DNA reads as TGTGCCAGCAAACCCGGGACTTATAGCAATCAGCCCCAGCATTTT. This codes for CASKPGTYSNQPQHF.

This clone occurred a few times. The rearrangement links TRBV4-2 to TRBJ1-5; D not resolved. With 5 bases removed from V and 4 bases from J, the gap between germline ends came to 12 bases. The CDR3 length is 14 residues. Germline loops: CDR1 LGHNA, CDR2 YNFKEQ. CDR3 region: CASSVAPENQPQHF. For the CDR3, the DNA is TGTGCCAGCAGCGTGGCCCCGGAAAATCAGCCCCAGCATTTT.

V and J are TRBV3-1 (or the pseudogene TRBV3-2) and TRBJ1-3, with D perhaps matching TRBD1 (6 bases). CDR3 size: 15 residues. Per germline, CDR1 LGHDT and CDR2 YNNKEL (reference sequence). Trimming removed 6 bases at V and 2 bases at J, with 14 bases between. CDR3 in DNA: TGTGCCAGCAGTTTCTCCGGGACACCTGGAAACACCATATATTTT. It encodes CASSFSGTPGNTIYF.

The V gene is TRBV28, the J gene TRBJ1-5; 7 bases map to TRBD1. The CDR3 loop spans 15 amino acids. The germline gives CDR1 MDHEN, CDR2 SYDVKM. Trimming cost V 5 bases and J 3 bases; bases outside gene matches: 7. CDR3 in DNA: TGTGCCAGCAGTCGCCTGGGACAGTTCAATCAGCCCCAGCATTTT. Protein product: CASSRLGQFNQPQHF.

J is TRBJ1-6 and V is TRBV4-1, with a possible D match to TRBD1 (6 bases). This CDR3 is built from 15 residues. Germline CDR1 reads MGHRA; CDR2 reads YSYEKL. The V end lost 2 bases, the J end lost 4 bases, and 9 bases lay between the germline ends. The CDR3 region is CASSQLDRYNSPLHF. The CDR3 DNA reads TGCGCCAGCAGCCAATTGGACAGATATAATTCACCCCTCCACTTT.

The chain carries TRBV5-4 and TRBJ2-3; D tentatively fits TRBD1 or TRBD2 (6 bases each). V lost 2 bases and J lost 5, with 12 bases in between. Germline V CDR1 and CDR2: SGHNT, YYREEE (reference sequence). The CDR3 is 14 amino acids. CDR3 region: CASSLGGPEDTQYF. The CDR3 DNA follows: TGTGCCAGCAGCTTAGGGGGGCCAGAAGATACGCAGTATTTT.

This clone came up once. The chain combines TRBV19 with TRBJ1-5; TRBD1 matches 7 bases. The trim removed 5 bases at V and 0 bases at J, leaving 4 bases unmatched. The CDR3 sequence is 15 residues long. Looked up from germline, CDR1 is LNHDA and CDR2 is SQIVND (reference sequence). The CDR3, as DNA: TGTGCCAGTAGTTCCAGGGGGGATAGCAATCAGCCCCAGCATTTT. As protein: CASSSRGDSNQPQHF.

The V call is TRBV7-3, the J call TRBJ1-1; possible D gene TRBD1, 5 bases. V dropped 2 bases and J dropped 7 bases, with 11 bases sitting between them. This CDR3 contains 13 residues. Germline V gives CDR1 SGHTA, CDR2 FQGTGA. CDR3 amino acids: CASSLAGTGEAFF. DNA for the CDR3: TGTGCCAGCAGCTTAGCAGGGACGGGTGAAGCTTTCTTT.

V gene TRBV27 combines with J gene TRBJ1-5, with TRBD1 matching 9 bases. V dropped 4 bases and J dropped 4; count of bases not matched to a gene: 11. Germline V gives CDR1 MNHEY, CDR2 SMNVEV (reference sequence). The CDR3 is made up of 17 amino acids. The DNA for the CDR3 is TGTGCCAGCAGTTCCTTGTCCGGGACAGGGCGGAATCAGCCCCAGCATTTT. Amino acids: CASSSLSGTGRNQPQHF.

The rearrangement joins TRBV9 to TRBJ1-5, with unresolved D. V was shortened by 0 bases and J by 2 bases, with 15 bases between the two germline ends. Germline lookup yields CDR1 SGDLS and CDR2 YYNGEE. The CDR3 sequence is 17 residues long. The CDR3, as DNA: TGTGCCAGCAGCGTAGGCGAGGACCTTTGGGGCAATCAGCCCCAGCATTTT. Residues: CASSVGEDLWGNQPQHF.

This chain links TRBV5-1 with TRBJ1-1; 10 bases are a match to TRBD1. Looked up from germline, CDR1 is SGHRS and CDR2 is YFSETQ. The CDR3 sequence is 15 residues long. Losses at the gene ends were 4 bases for V and 4 bases for J; bases not matched to a gene: 7. The chain's CDR3 is CASSIRDRGTTEAFF. In nucleotides, the CDR3 is TGCGCCAGCAGCATCCGGGACAGGGGTACCACTGAAGCTTTCTTT.

The chain is built from TRBV14 and TRBJ1-3; D remains ambiguous. V was clipped by 4 bases and J by 0 bases, with 10 bases between them. From germline, CDR1 is SGHDN and CDR2 FVKESK. The CDR3 has 15 residues. The CDR3 sequence: CASSPNRASGNTIYF. DNA of the CDR3: TGTGCCAGCAGCCCAAACAGAGCCTCTGGAAACACCATATATTTT.

The gene calls are TRBV2 and TRBJ2-7; a weak D match, TRBD1 (6 bases). V was trimmed by 6 bases and J by 0 bases, leaving 12 bases between them. The CDR3 is 14 amino acids. Germline CDR1 SNHLY, CDR2 FYNNEI. The chain's CDR3 is CASRPRDTSYEQYF. The CDR3 DNA reads TGTGCCAGCAGACCCCGGGACACCTCCTACGAGCAGTACTTC.

This clone was counted once. This chain uses TRBV27 with TRBJ2-7, with D perhaps TRBD1 (5 bases). V dropped 5 bases and J dropped 7 bases, with 15 bases sitting between them. The CDR3 covers 13 residues. Germline-derived CDR1 and CDR2 are MNHEY and SMNVEV (reference sequence). The CDR3: CASSLGQGGEQYF. DNA for the CDR3: TGTGCCAGCAGTCTGGGGCAGGGTGGGGAGCAGTACTTC.

This rearrangement joins TRBV7-8 to TRBJ1-5, with D unclear. The CDR3 sequence is 15 residues long. V was clipped by 5 bases and J by 0 bases, with 11 bases between them. Germline lookup yields CDR1 SGHVS and CDR2 FQNEAQ. CDR3 sequence (DNA): TGTGCCAGCAGCGCCGGGGTTCTTAGCAATCAGCCCCAGCATTTT. Protein sequence: CASSAGVLSNQPQHF.

The J gene is TRBJ2-1, the V gene TRBV7-8; 11 bases match TRBD2. The CDR3 is made up of 15 amino acids. Germline CDR1 and CDR2: SGHVS and FQNEAQ. The V gene end was trimmed by 3 bases and the J gene end by 4 bases; junction bases not matched to a gene: 2. CDR3 in DNA: TGTGCCAGCAGCTTTGCTAGCGGGGGGTACAATGAGCAGTTCTTC. This sequence encodes CASSFASGGYNEQFF.

J is TRBJ2-1 and V is TRBV25-1; D is ambiguous. CDR1 and CDR2 from the germline V gene are MGHDK and SYGVNS. CDR3 length: 14 residues. Trimming stripped 1 base from V and 9 bases from J, with 13 bases between. The CDR3 loop reads CASSESLSGGEQFF. The CDR3 region has the DNA TGTGCCAGCAGTGAATCATTGTCGGGTGGTGAGCAGTTCTTC.

V and J are TRBV30 and TRBJ2-6, with D tentatively TRBD2 (6 bases). This CDR3 comprises 15 residues. Per germline, CDR1 GTSNPN and CDR2 SVGIG (reference sequence). Trimming took off 0 bases at V and 4 bases at J, with 10 bases between the two ends. CDR3 nucleotides: TGTGCCTGGAGTGTGGGGGGATACGGGGCCAACGTCCTGACTTTC. As protein: CAWSVGGYGANVLTF.

The chain uses TRBV3-1 (or the pseudogene TRBV3-2) and TRBJ2-3; D uncertain. V lost 0 bases, J lost 8 bases, and 12 bases lay in between. The V gene's germline CDR1 is LGHDT and CDR2 YNNKEL (reference sequence). The CDR3 extends over 14 amino acids. The CDR3 nucleotides read TGTGCCAGCAGCCAAGATCCTAGGGCGCGTACGCAGTATTTT. Amino acid sequence: CASSQDPRARTQYF.

The chain uses TRBV15 and TRBJ1-5; possible D gene TRBD1, 6 bases. Germline CDR1 LNHNV, CDR2 YYDKDF (reference sequence). Trimming removed 1 base from V and 5 bases from J, with 12 bases in between. The CDR3 runs to 15 residues. The CDR3 DNA reads TGTGCCACCAGCAGAGGGGGACACTCGTATCAGCCCCAGCATTTT. Translating it yields CATSRGGHSYQPQHF.

The rearrangement uses TRBV19 and TRBJ1-3; no reliable D call. The V and J ends lost 1 base and 7 bases respectively, with 8 bases between them. The CDR3 contains 13 residues. CDR1 and CDR2 (germline): LNHDA, SQIVND (reference sequence). The CDR3 DNA reads TGTGCCAGTAGTATAGCCGACGGGAACACCATATATTTT. It codes for CASSIADGNTIYF.